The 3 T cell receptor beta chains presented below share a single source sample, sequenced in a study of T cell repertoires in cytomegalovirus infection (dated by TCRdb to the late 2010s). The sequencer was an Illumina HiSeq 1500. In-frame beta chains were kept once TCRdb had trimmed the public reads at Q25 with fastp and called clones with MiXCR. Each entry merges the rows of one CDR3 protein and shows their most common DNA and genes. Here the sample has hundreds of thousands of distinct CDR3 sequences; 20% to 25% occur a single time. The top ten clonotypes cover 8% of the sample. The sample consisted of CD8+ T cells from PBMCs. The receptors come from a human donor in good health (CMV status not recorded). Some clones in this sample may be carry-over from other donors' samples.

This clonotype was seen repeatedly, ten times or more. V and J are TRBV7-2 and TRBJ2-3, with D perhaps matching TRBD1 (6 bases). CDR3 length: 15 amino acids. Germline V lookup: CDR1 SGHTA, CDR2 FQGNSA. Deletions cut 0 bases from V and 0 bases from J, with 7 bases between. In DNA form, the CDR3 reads TGTGCCAGCAGCTTAGCGGGGGCAAGCACAGATACGCAGTATTTT. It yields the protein CASSLAGASTDTQYF.

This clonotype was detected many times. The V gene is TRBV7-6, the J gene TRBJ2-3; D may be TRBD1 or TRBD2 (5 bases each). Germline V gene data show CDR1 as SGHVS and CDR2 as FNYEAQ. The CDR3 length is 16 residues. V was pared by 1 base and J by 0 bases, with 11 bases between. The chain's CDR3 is CASSLGDGPSTDTQYF. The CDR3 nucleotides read TGTGCCAGCAGCTTAGGGGACGGACCTAGCACAGATACGCAGTATTTT.

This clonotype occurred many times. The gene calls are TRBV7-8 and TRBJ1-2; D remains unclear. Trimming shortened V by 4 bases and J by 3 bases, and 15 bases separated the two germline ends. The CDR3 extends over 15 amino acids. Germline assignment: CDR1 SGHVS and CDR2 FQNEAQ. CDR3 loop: CASSSREGRDYGYTF. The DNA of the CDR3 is TGTGCCAGCAGCTCCCGGGAGGGAAGGGACTATGGCTACACCTTC.